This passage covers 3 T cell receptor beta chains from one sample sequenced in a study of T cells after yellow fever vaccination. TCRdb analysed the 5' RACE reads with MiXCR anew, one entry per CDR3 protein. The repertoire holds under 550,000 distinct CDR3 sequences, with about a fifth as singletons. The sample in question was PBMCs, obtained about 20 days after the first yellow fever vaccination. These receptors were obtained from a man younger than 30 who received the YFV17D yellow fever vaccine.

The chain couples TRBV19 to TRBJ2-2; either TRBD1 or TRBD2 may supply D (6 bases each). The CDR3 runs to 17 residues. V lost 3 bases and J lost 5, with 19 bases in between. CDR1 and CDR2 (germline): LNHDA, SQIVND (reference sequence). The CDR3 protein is CASSIGGTRTNTGELFF. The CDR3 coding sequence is TGTGCCAGTAGTATCGGCGGGACACGAACCAATACCGGGGAGCTGTTTTTT.

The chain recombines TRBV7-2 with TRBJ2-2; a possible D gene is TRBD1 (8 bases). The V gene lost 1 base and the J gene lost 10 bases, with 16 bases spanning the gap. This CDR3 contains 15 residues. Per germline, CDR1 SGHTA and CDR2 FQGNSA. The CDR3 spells CASSLDRGGIMELFF. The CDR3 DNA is TGTGCCAGCAGCTTAGACAGGGGGGGTATTATGGAGCTGTTTTTT.

CDR3 in DNA: TGCGCCAGCAGCGGGCTAGCGGGGGGGCATGAGCAGTTCTTC. Translating gives CASSGLAGGHEQFF. The chain links TRBV5-1 to TRBJ2-1; TRBD2 agrees at 12 bases. The CDR3 covers 14 residues. Trimming cost V 4 bases and J 8 bases; bases outside gene matches: 4. Germline loops: CDR1 SGHRS, CDR2 YFSETQ. Based on the CDR3 plus reference TRBV5-1 and TRBJ2-1, the full variable domain is KAGVTQTPRYLIKTRGQQVTLSCSPISGHRSVSWYQQTPGQGLQFLFEYFSETQRNKGNFPGRFSGRQFSNSRSEMNVSTLELGDSALYLCASSGLAGGHEQFFGPGTRLTVL.